This T cell receptor beta chain came from a study of early T cells in non-severe SARS-CoV-2 infection (dated by TCRdb to the early 2020s). With regard to the full study: Bulk RNA from unsorted whole blood was used for TCR sequencing, so alpha and beta chains could not be paired. Study-wide findings and limitations: VDJdb matching was skewed toward anti-spike CD8 responses and likely underestimated virus-specific expansions, missing private and CD4 specificities.

The study was a case-control design nested within a healthcare worker cohort in London, UK, with weekly nasopharyngeal swab PCR tests and blood sampling. Healthcare workers were recruited during the week of the UK lockdown, between 23 and 31 March 2020, and followed weekly for up to 16 weeks. The cysteine opens and the phenylalanine closes a CDR3 of 16 amino acids. Of the read, only the CDR3 DNA is kept; its 48 bases are in frame from base 1. CDR1 and CDR2 are read off the germline V gene as MNHNS and SASEGT. The germline V and J ends show losses of 6 bases and 4 bases respectively, and no gene match explains 8 bases of the junction. Receptors were amplified or captured by 5' RACE. Sequencing was performed on a NextSeq 500. Unique molecular identifiers were attached to individual cDNA molecules in the TCR library protocol so that sequencing error and PCR bias could be corrected. TCR alpha and beta chains were both sequenced, and the abundances of alpha and beta sequences in each sample were closely correlated with each other. As for the original processing: Decombinator V4 was used to annotate the V gene, J gene and CDR3 of the TCR sequences. Expanded TCRs were defined as changing significantly between any two time points under a Poisson model with p below 0.0001. TCR abundances were normalised to the total number of TCRs sequenced per sample and expressed as counts per million. MAIT TCRs were defined by TRAV1-2 paired with TRAJ12, TRAJ20 or TRAJ33, and iNKT TCRs by TRAV10 paired with TRAJ18. VDJdb, accessed 1 November 2021, was searched for CMV, EBV and SARS-CoV-2 annotated TCRs, with TCRs annotated for multiple antigens excluded. In-frame beta chains were kept once TCRdb had trimmed the public reads at Q25 with fastp and called clones with MiXCR. One record per CDR3 amino acid sequence lists the most common genes and DNA. TCRdb, rather than the study authors, made the V and J calls. The sample has roughly 120,000 distinct CDR3 sequences on record, 15% of them singletons. The ten largest clones take up less than 25% of the sample.

This clonotype was detected only a few times. Its antigen is currently not known. Base quality data are lacking; no much larger clone is found one base away. The sequence links TRBV6-1 to TRBJ2-1; a stretch of 11 junction bases matches TRBD2. Sequencing input: whole blood. The sequence came from an adult who was a healthcare worker with PCR-confirmed SARS-CoV-2 infection or an uninfected control (not recorded which). The base sequence is TGTGCCAGCAGGTCACTAGCGGGGGCCCTTTACAATGAGCAGTTCTTC. This gives the protein CASRSLAGALYNEQFF.